These T cell receptor beta chains were read from a single sample in a study of cytomegalovirus exposure and HLA in healthy donors. Profiled with immunoSEQ multiplex PCR; TCRdb holds only in-frame clones, not every one. The data show some 220,000 clones, around 90% seen once. The specimen sequenced was PBMCs. The receptors stem from a woman under 30 in good health and CMV-seronegative. Each CDR3 is given with its conserved first and last residue. Fields, in order: CDR3 length, V gene, J gene, clone size, D gene, CDR3 protein, CDR3 DNA. The D gene is left open where the match is weak. Where a row states a size, it is once, few, many or the class of an expanded clone; other rows omit it.

len: 13; v_gene: TRBV28; j_gene: TRBJ2-7; abundance: .; d_gene: TRBD1; CDR3aa: CASTTGGGNEQYF; CDR3nt: TGTGCCAGCACTACAGGGGGTGGCAACGAGCAGTACTTC
len: 16; v_gene: TRBV19; j_gene: TRBJ2-4; abundance: .; d_gene: .; CDR3aa: CASSIASGRAKNIQYF; CDR3nt: TGTGCCAGTAGTATAGCGTCAGGGAGGGCCAAAAACATTCAGTACTTC
len: 15; v_gene: TRBV7-2; j_gene: TRBJ2-7; abundance: .; d_gene: .; CDR3aa: CASSSRREGSGEQYF; CDR3nt: TGTGCCAGCAGCTCTAGAAGAGAAGGATCGGGAGAGCAGTACTTC
len: 16; v_gene: TRBV19; j_gene: TRBJ1-6; abundance: .; d_gene: .; CDR3aa: CASTLFATGLNSPLHF; CDR3nt: TGTGCCAGTACACTCTTCGCCACAGGCCTTAATTCACCCCTCCACTTT
len: 16; v_gene: TRBV19; j_gene: TRBJ1-4; abundance: .; d_gene: TRBD1; CDR3aa: CASSIVGRQGNEKLFF; CDR3nt: TGTGCCAGTAGTATAGTGGGGAGACAGGGTAACGAAAAACTGTTTTTT
len: 16; v_gene: TRBV27; j_gene: TRBJ2-1; abundance: .; d_gene: TRBD2; CDR3aa: CASRPPGLAGYNEQFF; CDR3nt: TGTGCCAGCAGGCCACCGGGACTAGCGGGGTACAATGAGCAGTTCTTC
len: 13; v_gene: TRBV11-2; j_gene: TRBJ2-1; abundance: .; d_gene: .; CDR3aa: CASSLGGENEQFF; CDR3nt: TGTGCCAGCAGCTTAGGGGGGGAAAATGAGCAGTTCTTC
len: 19; v_gene: TRBV27; j_gene: TRBJ2-7; abundance: .; d_gene: .; CDR3aa: CASSLAGGGGNRIAYEQYF; CDR3nt: TGTGCCAGCAGTTTAGCGGGCGGGGGCGGGAACAGAATCGCCTACGAGCAGTACTTC
len: 18; v_gene: TRBV11-2; j_gene: TRBJ2-6; abundance: .; d_gene: TRBD1; CDR3aa: CASSSVGTAISGANVLTF; CDR3nt: TGTGCCAGCAGCTCCGTCGGGACAGCTATCTCTGGGGCCAACGTCCTGACTTTC
len: 22; v_gene: TRBV5-1; j_gene: TRBJ2-1; abundance: .; d_gene: TRBD2; CDR3aa: CASSGPGTYRTSRPDLYNEQFF; CDR3nt: TGCGCCAGCAGCGGGCCCGGGACTTATAGGACTAGCCGCCCAGATTTATACAATGAGCAGTTCTTC
len: 14; v_gene: TRBV7-6; j_gene: TRBJ1-4; abundance: .; d_gene: TRBD1; CDR3aa: CASSWDRGGEKLFF; CDR3nt: TGTGCCAGCAGCTGGGACAGGGGCGGTGAAAAACTGTTTTTT
len: 15; v_gene: TRBV28; j_gene: TRBJ2-3; abundance: .; d_gene: TRBD2; CDR3aa: CASSSSGSSTDTQYF; CDR3nt: TGTGCCAGCAGTAGTAGCGGGTCAAGCACAGATACGCAGTATTTT
len: 15; v_gene: TRBV4-1; j_gene: TRBJ2-7; abundance: .; d_gene: TRBD2; CDR3aa: CASSHGLAGVIEQYF; CDR3nt: TGCGCCAGCAGCCATGGACTAGCGGGAGTCATCGAGCAGTACTTC
len: 15; v_gene: TRBV19; j_gene: TRBJ1-5; abundance: .; d_gene: TRBD1; CDR3aa: CASSPGTASNQPQHF; CDR3nt: TGTGCCAGCTCTCCGGGGACAGCTAGCAATCAGCCCCAGCATTTT
len: 16; v_gene: TRBV28; j_gene: TRBJ1-3; abundance: .; d_gene: TRBD1; CDR3aa: CASSFSLQGVRNTIYF; CDR3nt: TGTGCCAGCAGTTTCTCTTTGCAGGGGGTGAGGAACACCATATATTTT
len: 12; v_gene: TRBV5-8; j_gene: TRBJ1-4; abundance: .; d_gene: .; CDR3aa: CASSLTQGKLFF; CDR3nt: TGTGCCAGCAGCTTGACCCAGGGAAAACTGTTTTTT
len: 15; v_gene: TRBV10-2; j_gene: TRBJ1-1; abundance: .; d_gene: .; CDR3aa: CASTDTGWTNTEAFF; CDR3nt: TGCGCCAGCACGGACACAGGGTGGACTAACACTGAAGCTTTCTTT
len: 16; v_gene: TRBV19; j_gene: TRBJ2-1; abundance: few; d_gene: .; CDR3aa: CASRAAGNSRFDEQFF; CDR3nt: TGTGCCAGTAGGGCGGCAGGGAATAGCAGGTTCGATGAGCAGTTCTTC
len: 14; v_gene: TRBV5-4; j_gene: TRBJ2-7; abundance: .; d_gene: TRBD1; CDR3aa: CASSRDSGSYEQYF; CDR3nt: TGTGCCAGCAGCAGGGACAGTGGGTCCTACGAGCAGTACTTC
len: 12; v_gene: TRBV6-6; j_gene: TRBJ2-1; abundance: .; d_gene: .; CDR3aa: CASSGNGDEQFF; CDR3nt: TGTGCCAGCAGCGGGAACGGAGATGAGCAGTTCTTC
len: 15; v_gene: TRBV19; j_gene: TRBJ2-2; abundance: few; d_gene: TRBD2; CDR3aa: CASKSGRTDTGELFF; CDR3nt: TGTGCCAGTAAGAGCGGGAGGACGGACACCGGGGAGCTGTTTTTT
len: 13; v_gene: TRBV6-1; j_gene: TRBJ1-6; abundance: .; d_gene: .; CDR3aa: CASSFDTGSPLHF; CDR3nt: TGTGCCAGCAGTTTCGACACTGGTTCACCCCTCCACTTT
len: 13; v_gene: TRBV28; j_gene: TRBJ1-1; abundance: once; d_gene: .; CDR3aa: CASEAVMNTEAFF; CDR3nt: TGTGCCAGCGAGGCAGTTATGAACACTGAAGCTTTCTTT
len: 15; v_gene: TRBV7-3; j_gene: TRBJ2-1; abundance: .; d_gene: TRBD2; CDR3aa: CASSMSGSSYNEQFF; CDR3nt: TGTGCCAGCAGCATGAGCGGGAGTTCCTACAATGAGCAGTTCTTC
len: 10; v_gene: TRBV2; j_gene: TRBJ1-1; abundance: few; d_gene: .; CDR3aa: CASRDYMGFF; CDR3nt: TGTGCCAGCAGAGACTATATGGGTTTCTTT
len: 14; v_gene: TRBV19; j_gene: TRBJ2-5; abundance: .; d_gene: .; CDR3aa: CASSIDSRSETQYF; CDR3nt: TGTGCCAGTAGTATAGATTCCAGGTCAGAGACCCAGTACTTC